This is a list of T cell receptor beta chains from one sample in a study of identical twins. TCRdb analysed the 5' RACE reads with MiXCR anew, one entry per CDR3 protein. The sample has approximately 470,000 distinct CDR3 sequences, 11% to 15% seen once. The same sample was also studied in work on yellow fever vaccine responses in identical twins.

The sample taken for sequencing was CD4+ T cells sorted from blood. The receptors were sampled from a woman aged 18-29 years in good health. CDR3s include the opening cysteine and the closing phenylalanine or tryptophan. The order of the fields is V gene, D gene, J gene, clone size, CDR3 protein, CDR3 DNA. D genes are given only for firm matches. Only some rows state a clone size, as once, few, many or a class for expanded clones.

>TRBV4-1|NA|TRBJ1-1|NA
CASSQGAAAARGDTEAFF
TGCGCCAGCAGCCAAGGGGCAGCGGCAGCAAGGGGAGACACTGAAGCTTTCTTT
>TRBV20-1|NA|TRBJ1-1|few
CSAQDRTEAFF
TGCAGTGCTCAGGACAGAACTGAAGCTTTCTTT
>TRBV7-2|TRBD2|TRBJ2-3|few
CASSLGALAALDTQYF
TGTGCCAGCAGCTTAGGTGCTCTAGCGGCCCTGGATACGCAGTATTTT
>TRBV6-5|NA|TRBJ2-1|few
CASSYSRRGNYNEQFF
TGTGCCAGCAGTTACTCGAGGCGAGGGAACTACAATGAGCAGTTCTTC
>TRBV24-1|TRBD2|TRBJ2-1|few
CATSDKEREYNEQFF
TGTGCCACCAGTGATAAAGAGCGGGAATACAATGAGCAGTTCTTC
>TRBV13|NA|TRBJ1-1|many
CASSVDPNTEAFF
TGTGCCAGCAGCGTGGACCCGAACACTGAAGCTTTCTTT
>TRBV6-1|NA|TRBJ2-1|NA
CASNADRNYNEQFF
TGTGCCAGCAACGCAGACAGGAATTACAATGAGCAGTTCTTC
>TRBV7-2|NA|TRBJ1-5|NA
CASSPGMWQPQHF
TGTGCCAGCAGCCCAGGGATGTGGCAGCCCCAGCATTTT
>TRBV12-3/TRBV12-4|NA|TRBJ1-2|many
CASSPGRYGYTF
TGTGCCAGCAGTCCTGGACGGTATGGCTACACCTTC
>TRBV12-3/TRBV12-4|TRBD2|TRBJ2-5|many
CASSTSGKNGETQYF
TGTGCCAGCAGCACCAGCGGGAAAAACGGAGAGACCCAGTACTTC
>TRBV5-6|TRBD1|TRBJ2-7|few
CASNPGQGGTYEQYF
TGTGCCAGCAATCCCGGACAGGGTGGGACCTACGAGCAGTACTTC
>TRBV28|NA|TRBJ1-6|NA
CASSRQGRNSPLHF
TGTGCCAGCAGTCGGCAGGGGAGGAATTCACCCCTCCACTTT
>TRBV5-1|NA|TRBJ2-6|NA
CASSLGEGANVLTF
TGCGCCAGCAGCCTTGGCGAAGGGGCCAACGTCCTGACTTTC
>TRBV6-1|NA|TRBJ1-6|NA
CASSLRDPYNSPLHF
TGTGCCAGCTCCCTCCGGGACCCCTATAATTCACCCCTCCACTTT
>TRBV20-1|NA|TRBJ1-1|NA
CSASLTEAFF
TGCAGTGCTAGCCTCACTGAAGCTTTCTTT
>TRBV20-1|NA|TRBJ2-1|few
CSARYGSDEQFF
TGCAGTGCTAGATACGGGTCGGATGAGCAGTTCTTC
>TRBV4-2|NA|TRBJ1-2|few
CASSQDSFNYGYTF
TGTGCCAGCAGCCAAGACAGTTTCAACTATGGCTACACCTTC
>TRBV5-1|NA|TRBJ1-2|few
CASSLDDFGRDYGYTF
TGCGCCAGCAGCTTGGACGACTTCGGGAGGGACTATGGCTACACCTTC
>TRBV10-1|NA|TRBJ2-7|NA
CATGGTRTYEQYF
TGCGCCACCGGCGGGACACGGACGTACGAGCAGTACTTC
>TRBV12-3/TRBV12-4|NA|TRBJ2-2|many
CASSRGENTGELFF
TGTGCCAGCAGTCGGGGAGAGAACACCGGGGAGCTGTTTTTT
>TRBV29-1|TRBD2|TRBJ2-1|NA
CSVKGLAVSYNEQFF
TGCAGCGTGAAGGGACTAGCGGTCTCCTACAATGAGCAGTTCTTC
>TRBV27|NA|TRBJ2-1|NA
CASSPNGQSGEQFF
TGTGCCAGCAGTCCGAACGGCCAGTCGGGTGAGCAGTTCTTC
>TRBV5-1|NA|TRBJ2-7|NA
CASSPGLKEEQYF
TGCGCCAGCAGCCCAGGACTGAAGGAGGAGCAGTACTTC
>TRBV29-1|TRBD2|TRBJ2-7|few
CSVGIAAGLSYEQYF
TGCAGCGTTGGTATCGCGGCGGGACTATCCTACGAGCAGTACTTC
>TRBV11-2|NA|TRBJ2-1|many
CASSPLGKVYNEQFF
TGTGCCAGCAGCCCGTTGGGGAAGGTCTACAATGAGCAGTTCTTC
>TRBV6-5|NA|TRBJ2-6|few
CASSSYRAGANVLTF
TGTGCCAGCAGTTCTTACAGGGCTGGGGCCAACGTCCTGACTTTC
>TRBV7-2|NA|TRBJ2-7|NA
CASSLVQLGSSYEQYF
TGTGCCAGCAGCTTAGTCCAGTTAGGGAGCTCCTACGAGCAGTACTTC
>TRBV28|TRBD1|TRBJ2-7|few
CASSLVDRVGYEQYF
TGTGCCAGCAGTTTGGTTGACAGGGTGGGCTACGAGCAGTACTTC
>TRBV29-1|TRBD1|TRBJ2-5|NA
CSVVNLQGYGETQYF
TGCAGCGTTGTCAACCTACAGGGGTACGGGGAGACCCAGTACTTC
>TRBV7-3|TRBD1|TRBJ1-3|many
CASSPGGTGNTIYF
TGTGCCAGCAGCCCAGGGGGGACTGGAAACACCATATATTTT
>TRBV6-5|NA|TRBJ2-4|few
CASSYSLQGLAKNIQYF
TGTGCCAGCAGTTACTCGTTACAGGGTTTAGCCAAAAACATTCAGTACTTC
>TRBV15|NA|TRBJ2-7|few
CATSRDRLPYEQYF
TGTGCCACCAGCAGAGATCGACTCCCCTACGAGCAGTACTTC
>TRBV2|TRBD1|TRBJ2-5|NA
CASRGTGSPQETQYF
TGTGCCAGCAGGGGGACAGGCAGTCCGCAAGAGACCCAGTACTTC
>TRBV12-3/TRBV12-4|NA|TRBJ2-4|NA
CASTLVGTKNIQYF
TGTGCCAGCACCTTGGTTGGAACCAAAAACATTCAGTACTTC
>TRBV29-1|TRBD2|TRBJ2-5|NA
CSVVSGGAETQYF
TGCAGCGTCGTAAGCGGGGGGGCAGAGACCCAGTACTTC
>TRBV2|TRBD2|TRBJ2-7|NA
CASSGAGGLLGEQYF
TGTGCCAGCAGTGGGGCGGGGGGCCTTCTGGGCGAGCAGTACTTC
>TRBV3-1|NA|TRBJ2-7|NA
CASSHRQSGEQYF
TGTGCCAGCAGCCATAGACAGTCAGGCGAGCAGTACTTC
>TRBV12-5|TRBD2|TRBJ2-1|NA
CASGRTSGGVNEQFF
TGTGCTAGTGGCAGGACTAGCGGGGGGGTCAATGAGCAGTTCTTC
>TRBV9|TRBD1|TRBJ2-3|few
CASSEGQDTLEYF
TGTGCCAGCAGCGAGGGACAGGATACTTTGGAGTATTTT
>TRBV4-1|NA|TRBJ1-5|few
CASSQDDEGYQPQHF
TGCGCCAGCAGCCAAGATGACGAGGGGTATCAGCCCCAGCATTTT
>TRBV6-5|NA|TRBJ2-7|NA
CASTGDEQYF
TGTGCCAGCACAGGGGACGAGCAGTACTTC
>TRBV12-3/TRBV12-4|NA|TRBJ2-1|few
CASIPIEGSSLNEQFF
TGTGCCAGCATCCCAATCGAGGGTTCTTCTCTCAATGAGCAGTTCTTC
>TRBV4-2|TRBD2|TRBJ2-1|NA
CASSQTSVSYNEQFF
TGTGCCAGCAGCCAAACTAGCGTGTCCTACAATGAGCAGTTCTTC
>TRBV6-2/TRBV6-3|TRBD2|TRBJ2-1|NA
CASSYLRLAGAVSYNEQFF
TGTGCCAGCAGTTACTTAAGACTAGCGGGAGCCGTCTCCTACAATGAGCAGTTCTTC
>TRBV29-1|NA|TRBJ2-7|once
CSVEDRRRDEQYF
TGCAGCGTTGAAGATCGTCGTAGGGACGAGCAGTACTTC
>TRBV2|NA|TRBJ2-3|NA
CASSEQGLSTQYF
TGTGCCAGCAGTGAACAGGGTTTGAGTACGCAGTATTTT
>TRBV28|NA|TRBJ2-7|few
CASRDSVSYEQYF
TGTGCCAGCAGGGACAGCGTTTCCTACGAGCAGTACTTC
>TRBV28|NA|TRBJ2-3|NA
CASREGPLRGTQYF
TGTGCCAGCAGGGAAGGGCCGCTCCGGGGTACGCAGTATTTT
>TRBV7-2|TRBD2|TRBJ2-2|many
CARRASGSSGELFF
TGTGCTCGGAGGGCTAGCGGGAGTTCCGGGGAGCTGTTTTTT
>TRBV27|NA|TRBJ1-1|few
CASSLLRGRDLAFF
TGTGCCAGCAGTTTATTACGGGGGCGCGATTTGGCTTTCTTT
>TRBV28|NA|TRBJ2-1|few
CASSALTSLNYNEQFF
TGTGCCAGCAGTGCCCTGACTAGTTTGAACTACAATGAGCAGTTCTTC
>TRBV7-9|TRBD1|TRBJ1-1|few
CASSSPRTGNMNTEAFF
TGTGCCAGCAGCTCCCCCAGGACAGGGAACATGAACACTGAAGCTTTCTTT